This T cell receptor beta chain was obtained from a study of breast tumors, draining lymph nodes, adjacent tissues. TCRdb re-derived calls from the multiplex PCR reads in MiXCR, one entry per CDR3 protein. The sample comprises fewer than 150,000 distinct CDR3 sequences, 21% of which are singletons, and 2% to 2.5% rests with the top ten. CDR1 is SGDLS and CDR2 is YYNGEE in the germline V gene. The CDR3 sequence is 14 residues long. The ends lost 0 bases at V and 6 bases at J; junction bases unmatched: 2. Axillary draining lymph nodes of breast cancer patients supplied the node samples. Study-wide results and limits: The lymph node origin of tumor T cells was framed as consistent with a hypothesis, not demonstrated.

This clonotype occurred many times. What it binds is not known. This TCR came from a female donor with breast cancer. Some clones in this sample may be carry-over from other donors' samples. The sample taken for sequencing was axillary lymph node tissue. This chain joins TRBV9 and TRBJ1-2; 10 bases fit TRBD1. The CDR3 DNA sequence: TGTGCCAGCAGCGTAGGCGGGACAGGGGATGGCTACACCTTC. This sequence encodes CASSVGGTGDGYTF.